One sample yielded the 8 T cell receptor beta chains listed below, sequenced in a study of blood T cell repertoires in COVID-19 (TCRdb year 2020). Library creation used the immunoSEQ multiplex PCR assay. TCRdb provides this immuneACCESS table in a form limited to in-frame rearrangements. Some clones are lacking; in checked studies, under half of them reflect an unresolved V gene, and why the rest are absent is not known. In this sample the table shows around 110,000 clones, 75% to 95% of which occur a single time. In total, the top ten clones hold less than 1.5% of the sample. Sequences were obtained from peripheral blood. All receptors derive from a woman in her 30s with acute or convalescent COVID-19.

The chain couples TRBV28 to TRBJ1-4; no clear D. This CDR3 has 15 amino acids. CDR1 and CDR2 from the germline V gene are MDHEN and SYDVKM. V was clipped by 2 bases and J by 5 bases, with 12 bases between them. The CDR3 DNA follows: TGTGCCAGCAGTTTAGGTGGAGGGTTAAATGAAAAACTGTTTTTT. Translated: CASSLGGGLNEKLFF.

The V gene is TRBV7-8, the J gene TRBJ1-4, with D possibly being TRBD1 (5 bases). V lost 2 bases and J 8 bases, leaving 15 bases between the germline ends. This CDR3 contains 15 residues. The germline CDR1 and CDR2 sequences are SGHVS and FQNEAQ. CDR3 nucleotide sequence: TGTGCCAGCAGCTTAATTGGAGGGGTGGGCGAAAAACTGTTTTTT. Amino acid sequence: CASSLIGGVGEKLFF.

The chain links TRBV4-2 to TRBJ1-6; D remains unclear. Trimming removed 0 bases from V and 0 bases from J, with 12 bases in between. Germline lookup yields CDR1 LGHNA and CDR2 YNFKEQ. This CDR3 has 18 amino acids. Here the CDR3 reads CASSQDISGSSYNSPLHF. DNA of the CDR3: TGTGCCAGCAGCCAAGATATATCGGGGAGCTCCTATAATTCACCCCTCCACTTT.

The J gene is TRBJ1-4, the V gene TRBV6-6; maybe TRBD1 (5 bases). CDR3 length equals 16 residues. V was cut by 8 bases and J by 4 bases, with 20 bases left in between. Germline V gives CDR1 MNHNY, CDR2 SVGAGI (reference sequence). The CDR3 nucleotides are TGTGCCAGCCGGTTGATGGAGGGGTTTGGTAATGAAAAACTGTTTTTT. Amino acids: CASRLMEGFGNEKLFF.

This clone was seen a single time. The rearrangement links TRBV19 to TRBJ2-1; TRBD1 matches at 11 bases. In germline, CDR1 is LNHDA, CDR2 SQIVND (reference sequence). V trimming: 7 bases; J trimming: 2 bases; junction bases outside the gene matches: 4. This CDR3 is built from 15 residues. The CDR3 loop is CASTPDRGPYNEQFF. The CDR3 coding sequence is TGTGCCAGTACCCCGGACAGGGGGCCCTACAATGAGCAGTTCTTC.

This chain joins TRBV5-1 and TRBJ2-1; 11 bases match TRBD2. Trimming removed 4 bases from V and 5 bases from J; junction bases left unmatched: 5. The V gene's germline CDR1 is SGHRS and CDR2 YFSETQ. The CDR3 totals 15 residues. The CDR3, as DNA: TGCGCCAGCAGCGCGACTAGCGGGACGAACAATGAGCAGTTCTTC. The encoded protein is CASSATSGTNNEQFF.

Concerning this clone: This specimen includes other DNA sequences encoding the same CDR3. The chain has TRBV7-2 and TRBJ1-5, with D possibly TRBD1 on 5 matching bases. V lost 0 bases and J lost 6, with 9 bases in between. This CDR3 region has 14 residues. CDR1 is SGHTA, CDR2 FQGNSA, per germline. As DNA, the CDR3 is TGTGCCAGCAGCTTAGCGGGGGGGGGTCAGCCCCAGCATTTT. Translating gives CASSLAGGGQPQHF.

V usage is TRBV15 and J usage is TRBJ1-5; D is possibly TRBD1 (5 bases). The germline gives CDR1 LNHNV, CDR2 YYDKDF (reference sequence). The CDR3 contains 15 residues. Trimming removed 1 base from V and 7 bases from J, with 14 bases in between. In nucleotides, the CDR3 is TGTGCCACCAGCAGAGGTCGTGGGGGGTTCCAGCCCCAGCATTTT. Translating it yields CATSRGRGGFQPQHF.